This TCR beta chain was captured by sequencing in a study of CD8 T cells in Susac syndrome. Random hexamers served to reverse transcribe roughly 0.45 to 1 ug RNA. The TCR beta CDR3 was amplified by immunoSEQ multiplex PCR across 54 Vbeta, 13 Jbeta. TCRdb re-called the immunoSEQ multiplex PCR reads with MiXCR, one entry per CDR3 protein. The table lists 71,000 or so distinct CDR3 sequences, 96% of them singletons. Sample: CD4+ T cells from PBMCs. This receptor was taken from a human donor with multiple sclerosis.

Written as DNA, the CDR3 is TGTGCCACCCGGGGATCCGGGTCCTCCTACGAGCAGTACTTC. It codes for CATRGSGSSYEQYF. J is TRBJ2-7 and V is TRBV19, with D perhaps TRBD2 (5 bases). With 10 bases removed from V and 0 bases from J, the gap between germline ends came to 16 bases. Germline loops: CDR1 LNHDA, CDR2 SQIVND (reference sequence). This CDR3 spans 14 amino acids.